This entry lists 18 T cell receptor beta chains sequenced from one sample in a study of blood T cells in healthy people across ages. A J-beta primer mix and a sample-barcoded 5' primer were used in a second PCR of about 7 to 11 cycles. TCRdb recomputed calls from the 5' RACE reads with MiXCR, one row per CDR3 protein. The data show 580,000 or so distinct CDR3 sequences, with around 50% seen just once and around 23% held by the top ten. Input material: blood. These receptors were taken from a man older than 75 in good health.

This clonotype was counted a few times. CDR3 region: CASSQVSYNSPLHF. The CDR3 region has the DNA TGCGCCAGCAGCCAAGTCAGCTATAATTCACCCCTCCACTTT. This chain links TRBV4-1 with TRBJ1-6; D is undetermined. The CDR3 covers 14 residues. Between the trimmed V and J ends, which lost 1 base and 3 bases, there was a span of 4 bases. Germline CDR1 is MGHRA and CDR2 is YSYEKL.

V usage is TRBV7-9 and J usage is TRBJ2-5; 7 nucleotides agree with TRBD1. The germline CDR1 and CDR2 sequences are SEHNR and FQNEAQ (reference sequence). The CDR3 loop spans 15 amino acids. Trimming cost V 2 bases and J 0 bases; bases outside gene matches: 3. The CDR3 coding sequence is TGTGCCAGCAGCTTAAGACAGGGTGACCAAGAGACCCAGTACTTC. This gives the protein CASSLRQGDQETQYF.

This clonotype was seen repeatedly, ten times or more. As DNA, the CDR3 is TGTGCCAGCATGGTCGGGATGAACACTGAAGCTTTCTTT. This gives the protein CASMVGMNTEAFF. The chain has TRBV6-5 and TRBJ1-1; D ambiguous. CDR3 length: 13 amino acids. V lost 7 bases to trimming and J lost 0 bases, with 9 bases between them. Per the germline V gene, CDR1 is MNHEY and CDR2 is SVGAGI.

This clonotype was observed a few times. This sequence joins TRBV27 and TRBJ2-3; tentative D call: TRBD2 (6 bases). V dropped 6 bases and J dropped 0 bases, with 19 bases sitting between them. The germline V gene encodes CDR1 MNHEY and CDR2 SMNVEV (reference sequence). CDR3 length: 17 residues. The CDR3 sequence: CASSLKGGTSSTDTQYF. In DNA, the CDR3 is TGTGCCAGCAGCCTAAAAGGCGGGACCTCTAGCACAGATACGCAGTATTTT.

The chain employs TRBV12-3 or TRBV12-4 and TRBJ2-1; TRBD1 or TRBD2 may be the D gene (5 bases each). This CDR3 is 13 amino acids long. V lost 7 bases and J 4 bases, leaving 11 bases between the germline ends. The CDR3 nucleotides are TGTGCCAGCAAAGGGACCCCGTACAATGAGCAGTTCTTC. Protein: CASKGTPYNEQFF.

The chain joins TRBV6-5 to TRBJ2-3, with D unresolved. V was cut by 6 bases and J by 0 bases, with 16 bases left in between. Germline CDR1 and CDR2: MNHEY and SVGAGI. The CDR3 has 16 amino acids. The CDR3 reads CASRHSSDGSTDTQYF. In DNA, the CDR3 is TGTGCCAGCAGGCACTCATCGGACGGTAGCACAGATACGCAGTATTTT.

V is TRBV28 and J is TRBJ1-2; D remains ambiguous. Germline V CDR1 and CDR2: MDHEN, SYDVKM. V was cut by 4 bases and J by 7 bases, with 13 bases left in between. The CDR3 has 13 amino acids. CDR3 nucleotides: TGTGCCAGCAGTTCCAATGGGGTGCGTGGCTACACCTTC. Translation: CASSSNGVRGYTF.

CDR3 residues: CSVERTGGYGYTF. For the CDR3, the DNA is TGCAGCGTTGAGAGGACAGGGGGCTATGGCTACACCTTC. This chain links TRBV29-1 with TRBJ1-2, with 10 bases matching TRBD1. The germline gives CDR1 SQVTM, CDR2 ANQGSEA. The CDR3 sequence is 13 residues long. The trim removed 3 bases at V and 4 bases at J, leaving 2 bases unmatched. The whole variable domain, filled in from reference TRBV29-1 and TRBJ1-2, reads SAVISQKPSRDICQRGTSLTIQCQVDSQVTMMFWYRQQPGQSLTLIATANQGSEATYESGFVIDKFPISRPNLTFSTLTVSNMSPEDSSIYLCSVERTGGYGYTFGSGTRLTVV.

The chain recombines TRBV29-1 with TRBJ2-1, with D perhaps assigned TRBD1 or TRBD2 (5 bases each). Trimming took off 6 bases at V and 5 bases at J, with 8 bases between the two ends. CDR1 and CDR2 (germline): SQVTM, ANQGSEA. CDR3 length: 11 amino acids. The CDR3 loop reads CSVGRNNEQFF. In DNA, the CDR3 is TGCAGCGTGGGACGGAACAATGAGCAGTTCTTC.

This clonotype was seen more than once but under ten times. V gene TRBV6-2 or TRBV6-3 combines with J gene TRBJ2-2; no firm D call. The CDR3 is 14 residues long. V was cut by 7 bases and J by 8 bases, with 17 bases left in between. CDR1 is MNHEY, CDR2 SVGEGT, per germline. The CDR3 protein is CASTSSARRGELFF. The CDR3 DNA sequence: TGTGCCAGCACCTCATCCGCCCGCAGAGGGGAGCTGTTTTTT.

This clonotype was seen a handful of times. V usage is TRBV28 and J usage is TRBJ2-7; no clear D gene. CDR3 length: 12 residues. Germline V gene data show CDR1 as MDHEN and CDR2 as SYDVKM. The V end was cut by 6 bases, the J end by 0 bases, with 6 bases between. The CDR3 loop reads CASRHSSYEQYF. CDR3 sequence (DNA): TGTGCCAGCAGGCACTCCTCCTACGAGCAGTACTTC.

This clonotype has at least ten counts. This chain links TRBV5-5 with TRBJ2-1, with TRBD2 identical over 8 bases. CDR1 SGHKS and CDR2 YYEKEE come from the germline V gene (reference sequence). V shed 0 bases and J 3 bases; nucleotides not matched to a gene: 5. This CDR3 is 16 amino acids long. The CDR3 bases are TGTGCCAGCAGCTTGGCCGTGACTAGCGACTACAATGAGCAGTTCTTC. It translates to CASSLAVTSDYNEQFF.

For the CDR3, the DNA is TGTGCCCCAAGGGCCCTTGCTTCCTACGAGCAGTACTTC. It is translated as CAPRALASYEQYF. The V gene is TRBV19, the J gene TRBJ2-7; D is uncertain. This CDR3 contains 13 residues. Germline CDR1 reads LNHDA; CDR2 reads SQIVND (reference sequence). V was pared by 11 bases and J by 1 base, with 15 bases between.

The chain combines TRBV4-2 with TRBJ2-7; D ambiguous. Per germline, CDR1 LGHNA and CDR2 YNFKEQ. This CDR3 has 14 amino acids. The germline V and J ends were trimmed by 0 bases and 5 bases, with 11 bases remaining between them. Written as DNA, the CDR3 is TGTGCCAGCAGCCAAGATCGAACAGCCGACGAGCAGTACTTC. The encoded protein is CASSQDRTADEQYF.

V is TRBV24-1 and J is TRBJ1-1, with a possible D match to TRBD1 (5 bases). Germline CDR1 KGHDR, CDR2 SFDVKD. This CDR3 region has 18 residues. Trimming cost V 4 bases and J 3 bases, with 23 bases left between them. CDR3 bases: TGTGCCACCAGTGAATGTGCAGGGAGCCGGGGGGTTTACACTGAAGCTTTCTTT. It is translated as CATSECAGSRGVYTEAFF.

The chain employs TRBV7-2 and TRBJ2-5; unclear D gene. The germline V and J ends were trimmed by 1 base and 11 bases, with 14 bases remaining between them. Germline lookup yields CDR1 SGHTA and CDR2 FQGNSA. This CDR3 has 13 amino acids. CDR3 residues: CASSLGRSVRQYF. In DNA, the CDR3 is TGTGCCAGCAGCTTAGGACGGAGCGTGAGGCAGTACTTC.

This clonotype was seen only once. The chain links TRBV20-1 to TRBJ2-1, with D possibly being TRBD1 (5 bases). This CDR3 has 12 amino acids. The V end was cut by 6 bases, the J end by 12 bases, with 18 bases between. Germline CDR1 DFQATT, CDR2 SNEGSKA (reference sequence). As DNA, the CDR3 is TGCAGTGCCCGGACACCCGAGAAGGGGCAGTTCTTC. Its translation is CSARTPEKGQFF.

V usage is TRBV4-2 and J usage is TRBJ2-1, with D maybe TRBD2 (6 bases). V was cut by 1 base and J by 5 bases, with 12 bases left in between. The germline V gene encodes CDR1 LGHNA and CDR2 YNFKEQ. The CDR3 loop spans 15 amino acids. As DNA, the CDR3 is TGTGCCAGCAGCCAAGCGCGCGCGGGGAACAATGAGCAGTTCTTC. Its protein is CASSQARAGNNEQFF.